The T cell receptor beta chain under discussion was sequenced for a study of T cell changes during pregnancy in multiple sclerosis. Germline values: CDR1 SGHDN, CDR2 FVKESK. The junction had 4 bases not matched to a gene; V was cut back by 2 bases and J by 4 bases. The CDR3 consists of 16 residues. The repertoire was sequenced with immunoSEQ multiplex PCR; TCRdb's copy has only in-frame clones and lacks some. Among about 120,000 clones listed, about 93% were seen once. Sequenced here: peripheral blood, sampled before pregnancy. This TCR was recovered from a female donor with multiple sclerosis, enrolled in a pregnancy study. V is TRBV14 and J is TRBJ2-6; 8 bases are a match to TRBD1. In DNA form, the CDR3 reads TGTGCCAGCAGCCAAACGGACAGGGCCGGGGCCAACGTCCTGACTTTC. This codes for CASSQTDRAGANVLTF.